This TCR beta chain was profiled in a study of T-cell memory formation after mild COVID-19. Turning to this clonotype: What it binds is not known.

From 5'RACE with constant-segment primers came TCR alpha and TCR beta cDNA libraries that carried sample barcodes and UMIs. TCRdb re-called the 5' RACE reads with MiXCR, one entry per CDR3 protein. Of under 150,000 distinct CDR3 sequences listed, roughly 20% are singletons. This CDR3 is 14 amino acids long. The V end lost 6 bases, the J end lost 6 bases, and 15 bases lay between the germline ends. Germline-derived CDR1 and CDR2 are MNHEY and SVGEGT. Points from the study as a whole: Mainly CM and EM harbored the contracting CD4+ clones; mainly EMRA harbored the CD8+ ones. Day 15 to 85 contracting clones showed balanced CD4/CD8; day 15 to 37 expanders favored CD4+.

Sequenced sample: PBMCs or a T cell subset sorted from them (not recorded which). The chain couples TRBV6-2 or TRBV6-3 to TRBJ2-4; either TRBD1 or TRBD2 may fit D (6 bases each). The sequence was obtained from a man between 18 and 29 years old who had mild COVID-19 (a few samples of this study predate the infection). Cell type and time point are not known. CDR3 bases: TGTGCCAGCAGACCGGGGGCGGCCGGAAACATTCAGTACTTC. This sequence encodes CASRPGAAGNIQYF.